These T cell receptor beta chains were read from a single sample in a study of T-cell reconstitution after alpha-beta-depleted transplantation in children. TCRdb re-derived calls from the PCR reads in MiXCR, one entry per CDR3 protein. The sample has 750,000 to 950,000 distinct CDR3 sequences, around 15% seen once. The sample consisted of PBMCs, mostly from graft donor cells, taken 360 days after TCRalphabeta/CD19-depleted stem cell transplant. The receptors shown here come from a male patient aged 10-17 years who had a stem cell transplant for acute lymphoblastic leukemia, so the T cells may come from the graft donor. The CDR3 runs from the conserved cysteine through the conserved F or W. The D gene is left open where the match is weak. Size values are once, few and many counts, or a class for expanded clones, and some rows have none.

TRBJ2-7 | TRBV6-1 | . | . | CASMGRYRVHSYEQYF | TGTGCCAGCATGGGGAGATACAGGGTCCATTCCTACGAGCAGTACTTC
TRBJ2-1 | TRBV20-1 | . | TRBD1 | CSARSTGGAYNEQFF | TGCAGTGCTCGTTCGACAGGGGGCGCCTACAATGAGCAGTTCTTC
TRBJ2-7 | TRBV7-9 | . | . | CASSLALSGGSYEQYF | TGTGCCAGCAGCTTAGCGTTGAGCGGAGGCTCCTACGAGCAGTACTTC
TRBJ2-3 | TRBV12-3/TRBV12-4 | many | . | CASSFRPGAGDTQYF | TGTGCCAGCAGTTTTCGGCCGGGAGCGGGAGATACGCAGTATTTT
TRBJ2-4 | TRBV12-3/TRBV12-4 | few | . | CASSLDLDLIHKNIQYF | TGTGCCAGCAGTTTAGACCTCGACCTAATTCACAAAAACATTCAGTACTTC
TRBJ2-3 | TRBV20-1 | . | . | CSARDRSTRTDTQYF | TGCAGTGCTAGAGATCGTAGCACCCGCACAGATACGCAGTATTTT
TRBJ1-4 | TRBV6-5 | . | TRBD1 | CASTQGDEKLFF | TGTGCCAGCACCCAGGGGGATGAAAAACTGTTTTTT
TRBJ1-2 | TRBV10-3 | . | TRBD1 | CAIRDPGQSLYGYTF | TGTGCCATCAGAGATCCGGGACAGTCCCTCTATGGCTACACCTTC
TRBJ2-7 | TRBV5-1 | . | TRBD2 | CASSSGGGLAAEEQYF | TGCGCCAGCAGCTCGGGCGGGGGACTAGCGGCTGAAGAGCAGTACTTC
TRBJ1-2 | TRBV5-1 | . | . | CASSLGNFRRGYTF | TGCGCCAGCAGCTTGGGTAATTTCCGGCGAGGCTACACCTTC
TRBJ1-4 | TRBV18 | few | TRBD1 | CASSSDRGANEKLFF | TGTGCCAGCTCATCCGACAGGGGCGCGAATGAAAAACTGTTTTTT
TRBJ2-2 | TRBV15 | . | . | CATSRDGGLGGNTGELFF | TGTGCCACCAGCAGAGATGGGGGGCTAGGAGGGAACACCGGGGAGCTGTTTTTT
TRBJ1-6 | TRBV5-1 | few | TRBD1 | CASSLGATGVQPLHF | TGCGCCAGCAGCTTGGGGGCCACAGGGGTTCAACCCCTCCACTTT
TRBJ2-5 | TRBV7-2 | few | . | CASSFGLFGETQYF | TGTGCCAGCAGCTTTGGTCTTTTCGGGGAGACCCAGTACTTC
TRBJ2-7 | TRBV11-2 | . | TRBD2 | CASSFLQGGLNSYEQYF | TGTGCCAGCAGTTTCCTCCAGGGAGGGCTAAACTCCTACGAGCAGTACTTC
TRBJ2-7 | TRBV5-1 | . | . | CASSLGGAGRRNEQYF | TGCGCCAGCAGCTTGGGGGGGGCAGGGAGACGAAACGAGCAGTACTTC
TRBJ2-1 | TRBV29-1 | many | . | CSVEARSGNEQFF | TGCAGCGTTGAAGCCCGGAGTGGCAATGAGCAGTTCTTC
TRBJ2-5 | TRBV7-2 | few | TRBD2 | CASSPRLAGAQETQYF | TGTGCCAGCAGCCCCCGACTAGCGGGAGCTCAAGAGACCCAGTACTTC
TRBJ2-7 | TRBV12-3/TRBV12-4 | once | . | CASIPVYEQYF | TGTGCCAGCATCCCCGTCTACGAGCAGTACTTC
TRBJ2-7 | TRBV27 | few | . | CASSRANALYEQYF | TGTGCCAGCAGTCGGGCGAACGCACTCTACGAGCAGTACTTC
TRBJ1-1 | TRBV5-1 | . | . | CASSAGSLNTEAFF | TGCGCCAGCAGCGCAGGGTCCCTGAACACTGAAGCTTTCTTT
TRBJ2-1 | TRBV24-1 | few | . | CATSDSRPRGDEQFF | TGTGCCACCAGTGATTCTAGACCCAGGGGCGATGAGCAGTTCTTC
TRBJ2-7 | TRBV20-1 | many | TRBD2 | CSASRTSGVTPYEQYF | TGCAGTGCTAGCCGAACTAGCGGGGTGACACCCTACGAGCAGTACTTC
TRBJ1-5 | TRBV6-1 | . | . | CASSQGWNQPQHF | TGTGCCAGCAGCCAGGGGTGGAATCAGCCCCAGCATTTT
TRBJ2-1 | TRBV6-5 | . | . | CATMSHNEQFF | TGTGCCACTATGAGCCACAATGAGCAGTTCTTC
TRBJ2-7 | TRBV11-2 | . | TRBD1 | CASSRATGGPYEQYF | TGTGCCAGCAGCCGCGCCACAGGGGGCCCCTACGAGCAGTACTTC
TRBJ2-7 | TRBV5-6 | few | TRBD2 | CASSLVSAGGSYEQYF | TGTGCCAGCAGCTTGGTCTCGGCGGGAGGCTCCTACGAGCAGTACTTC
TRBJ2-5 | TRBV28 | . | . | CASSSSGTAGQETQYF | TGTGCCAGCAGTTCATCCGGGACGGCTGGCCAAGAGACCCAGTACTTC
TRBJ1-2 | TRBV18 | . | TRBD1 | CASSPPGTGNGYTF | TGTGCCAGCTCACCCCCCGGGACAGGGAACGGCTACACCTTC
TRBJ2-4 | TRBV24-1 | . | . | CATSDSGTVLAKNIQYF | TGTGCCACCAGTGATTCCGGGACTGTGCTAGCCAAAAACATTCAGTACTTC
TRBJ2-5 | TRBV24-1 | many | TRBD1 | CATSDLQGTGVQETQYF | TGTGCCACCAGTGATTTGCAGGGGACAGGGGTCCAAGAGACCCAGTACTTC
TRBJ2-7 | TRBV11-3 | few | . | CASSSDGAGKYF | TGTGCCAGCAGCTCCGACGGGGCAGGGAAGTACTTC
TRBJ2-7 | TRBV7-8 | . | TRBD2 | CASSLFLVAGGTYEQYF | TGTGCCAGCAGCTTATTCCTGGTCGCGGGAGGCACCTACGAGCAGTACTTC
TRBJ2-3 | TRBV15 | few | . | CATRVLRFKLVTSTDTQYF | TGTGCCACCAGAGTGCTACGGTTTAAACTCGTAACTAGCACAGATACGCAGTATTTT
TRBJ2-7 | TRBV15 | few | TRBD2 | CATSRVAGVYEQYF | TGTGCCACCAGCAGAGTAGCGGGAGTCTACGAGCAGTACTTC
TRBJ2-2 | TRBV4-1 | few | TRBD2 | CASSQDVGGPRTGELFF | TGCGCCAGCAGCCAAGATGTGGGAGGGCCGCGCACCGGGGAGCTGTTTTTT
TRBJ2-7 | TRBV29-1 | . | . | CSVEEGIGGEQYF | TGCAGCGTTGAAGAGGGGATAGGGGGCGAGCAGTACTTC
TRBJ2-1 | TRBV10-3 | . | . | CAIGEISYNEQFF | TGTGCCATCGGGGAGATCTCCTACAATGAGCAGTTCTTC
TRBJ2-7 | TRBV5-1 | few | . | CASSLGDVLSSEQYF | TGCGCCAGCAGCTTGGGTGACGTCCTGAGCTCCGAGCAGTACTTC
TRBJ2-1 | TRBV4-2 | few | TRBD1 | CASSLTYRGGSNEQFF | TGTGCCAGCAGCCTCACATACAGGGGTGGTAGTAATGAGCAGTTCTTC
TRBJ1-4 | TRBV12-3/TRBV12-4 | few | . | CASSLLGNNEKLFF | TGTGCCAGCAGTTTACTGGGGAATAATGAAAAACTGTTTTTT
TRBJ2-1 | TRBV7-3 | . | . | CASSGARGGFDEQFF | TGTGCCAGCAGCGGCGCCAGGGGCGGTTTCGATGAGCAGTTCTTC
TRBJ2-7 | TRBV5-1 | . | TRBD1 | CASSGDRGHEQYF | TGCGCCAGCAGCGGGGACAGGGGCCACGAGCAGTACTTC
TRBJ2-7 | TRBV12-3/TRBV12-4 | . | TRBD2 | CASSLGGRAKQYF | TGTGCCAGCAGTTTGGGCGGGAGGGCCAAGCAGTACTTC